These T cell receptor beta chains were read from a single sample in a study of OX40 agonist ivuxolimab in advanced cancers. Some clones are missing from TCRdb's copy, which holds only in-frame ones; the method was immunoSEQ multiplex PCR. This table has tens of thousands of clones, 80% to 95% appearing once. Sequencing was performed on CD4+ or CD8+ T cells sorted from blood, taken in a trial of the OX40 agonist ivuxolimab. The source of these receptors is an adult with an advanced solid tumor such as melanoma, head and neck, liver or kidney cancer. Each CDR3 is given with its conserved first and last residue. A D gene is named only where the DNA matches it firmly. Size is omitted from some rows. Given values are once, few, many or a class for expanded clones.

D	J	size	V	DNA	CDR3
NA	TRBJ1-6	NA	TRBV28	TGTGCCAGCAGACCCCCGGCAGGGACTAATTCACCCCTCCACTTT	CASRPPAGTNSPLHF
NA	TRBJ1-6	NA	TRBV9	TGTGCCAGCAGCGCCGACAGGCCACCCCTCCACTTT	CASSADRPPLHF
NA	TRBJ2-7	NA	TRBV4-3	TGCGCCAGCAGCCAAGAGGGGCAGGGGTCGACCTACGAGCAGTACTTC	CASSQEGQGSTYEQYF
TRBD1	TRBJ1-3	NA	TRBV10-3	TGTGCCACGAGGACAGGTGACTCTGGAAACACCATATATTTT	CATRTGDSGNTIYF
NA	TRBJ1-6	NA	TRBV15	TGTGCCACCAGCAGAGATAGTGCGGGAAAGAGTTCACCCCTCCACTTT	CATSRDSAGKSSPLHF
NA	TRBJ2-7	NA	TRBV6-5	TGTGCCAGCAGCGTCCTAAATCCTAACTCCTACGAGCAGTACTTC	CASSVLNPNSYEQYF
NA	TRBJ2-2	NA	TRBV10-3	TGTGCCATCAGTGAGGGTTTAGCCGGGGAGCTGTTTTTT	CAISEGLAGELFF
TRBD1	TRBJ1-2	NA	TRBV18	TGTGCCAGCTCAAGACAGGGGCTAGGGGATGGCTACACCTTC	CASSRQGLGDGYTF
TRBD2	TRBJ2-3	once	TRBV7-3	TGTGCCAGCAGGAAGACTAGCGGGAGTATGGATACGCAGTATTTT	CASRKTSGSMDTQYF
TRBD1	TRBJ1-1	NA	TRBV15	TGTGCCACCCGGACAGGGGGTTTGAACACTGAAGCTTTCTTT	CATRTGGLNTEAFF
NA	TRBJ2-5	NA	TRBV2	TGTGCCAGCATCAACCCGGCAGGGCGAGAGACCCAGTACTTC	CASINPAGRETQYF
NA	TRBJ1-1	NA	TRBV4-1	TGCGCCAGCAGCCCACCGGGATCGAACACTGAAGCTTTCTTT	CASSPPGSNTEAFF
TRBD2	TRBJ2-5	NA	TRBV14	TGTGCCAGCAGCCCGACCGGCGGGAGCATGGGAGAGACCCAGTACTTC	CASSPTGGSMGETQYF
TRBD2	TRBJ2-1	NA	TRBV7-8	TGTGCCAGCAGCTTATCTGATGTCCCGACTAGCGGAGCCTACAATGAGCAGTTCTTC	CASSLSDVPTSGAYNEQFF
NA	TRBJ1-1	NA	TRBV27	TGTGCCAGCAGCCTCTCCCGATCGCCGGGGAACACTGAAGCTTTCTTT	CASSLSRSPGNTEAFF
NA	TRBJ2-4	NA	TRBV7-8	TGTGCCAGCAGCCCAGGGCGCAGTCTAGCCAAAAACATTCAGTACTTC	CASSPGRSLAKNIQYF
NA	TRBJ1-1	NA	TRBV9	TGTGCCAGCAGCGTAGGTTCGAACACTGAAGCTTTCTTT	CASSVGSNTEAFF
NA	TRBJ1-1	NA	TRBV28	TGTGCCAGCAGCCCGATAGCGGGGCCCAATGGGGCTGAAGCTTTCTTT	CASSPIAGPNGAEAFF